This T cell receptor (beta chain) was obtained from a study of blood T cell repertoires in COVID-19. The length of the CDR3 is 14 residues. V dropped 6 bases and J dropped 6; count of bases not matched to a gene: 8. Germline V CDR1 and CDR2: MNHEY, SVGAGI. Only in-frame clones appear in the TCRdb table, and some are missing; sequencing was by immunoSEQ multiplex PCR. The data show 250,000 to 350,000 clones, with 88% seen just once and 6.9% held by the top ten. This chain connects TRBV6-5 to TRBJ2-3, with 8 bases lining up with TRBD1. The sample taken for sequencing was peripheral blood. The TCR comes from a woman younger than 45 who had recovered from COVID-19. The CDR3 sequence is CASRIQGAVDTQYF. In DNA, the CDR3 is TGTGCCAGCAGAATCCAGGGGGCCGTGGATACGCAGTATTTT.